Shown below are 17 T cell receptor beta chains from a single sample sequenced in a study of blood T cell repertoires in COVID-19. Repertoires were generated with immunoSEQ multiplex PCR, while TCRdb's copy carries only in-frame clones and drops some. The sample has about 430,000 clones; around 87% are singletons. Material: PBMCs or T cells enriched from blood (not recorded which). The receptors derive from a man aged 30 to 39 who had recovered from COVID-19.

J is TRBJ2-3 and V is TRBV6-5; possible D gene TRBD1, 8 bases. This CDR3 has 14 amino acids. Germline V gene sequence: CDR1 MNHEY, CDR2 SVGAGI. V lost 6 bases, J lost 4 bases, and 14 bases lay in between. The CDR3 loop reads CASRQGEGADTQYF. The CDR3 bases are TGTGCCAGCAGACAGGGGGAGGGGGCAGATACGCAGTATTTT.

V is TRBV5-6 and J is TRBJ1-2; TRBD1 matches at 10 bases. This CDR3 has 16 residues. V lost 2 bases, J lost 4 bases, and 8 bases stayed unmatched. Looked up from germline, CDR1 is SGHDT and CDR2 is YYEEEE. The CDR3: CASSFWDRGYGYGYTF. DNA of the CDR3: TGTGCCAGCAGCTTCTGGGACAGGGGATACGGCTATGGCTACACCTTC. The entire variable domain, with the rest obtained from reference TRBV5-6 and TRBJ1-2, is as follows: DAGVTQSPTHLIKTRGQQVTLRCSPKSGHDTVSWYQQALGQGPQFIFQYYEEEERQRGNFPDRFSGHQFPNYSSELNVNALLLGDSALYLCASSFWDRGYGYGYTFGSGTRLTVV.

The chain links TRBV2 to TRBJ1-1; TRBD1 matches at 9 bases. The CDR3 is 16 amino acids. Looked up from germline, CDR1 is SNHLY and CDR2 is FYNNEI. V was clipped by 6 bases and J by 6 bases; unmatched bases: 14. CDR3 sequence: CASRGTGNLVKPEAFF. The CDR3 region has the DNA TGTGCCAGCAGAGGGACAGGGAATCTCGTAAAGCCTGAAGCTTTCTTT.

This clone was detected once. The chain has TRBV30 and TRBJ2-1; 13 nucleotides align to TRBD2. The CDR3 has 15 amino acids. Trimming at V came to 3 bases and at J to 7 bases, leaving 6 bases not matched to a gene. CDR1 and CDR2 from the germline V gene are GTSNPN and SVGIG (reference sequence). The CDR3 spells CAWSLGLAGVNEQFF. The CDR3 DNA follows: TGTGCCTGGAGCCTAGGACTAGCGGGAGTTAATGAGCAGTTCTTC.

This clone was seen only a few times. This chain uses TRBV11-1 with TRBJ1-4, with D hard to call. The CDR3 extends over 12 amino acids. Trimming stripped 6 bases from V and 10 bases from J, with 12 bases between. Germline CDR1 SGHAT, CDR2 FQDESV (reference sequence). The CDR3 loop is CASRYDCVKLFF. DNA of the CDR3: TGTGCCAGCAGGTACGACTGTGTAAAACTGTTTTTT.

This clone has only a few counts. The chain joins TRBV7-9 to TRBJ1-2, with a weak D call TRBD1 (6 bases). Looked up from germline, CDR1 is SEHNR and CDR2 is FQNEAQ (reference sequence). There are 13 residues in the CDR3. V lost 9 bases to trimming and J lost 8 bases, with 19 bases between them. CDR3 DNA sequence: TGTGCCAGTATCTCGACAGGATCTGCGGGCTACACCTTC. It encodes CASISTGSAGYTF.

This chain joins TRBV19 and TRBJ2-7; the D gene is possibly TRBD1 (5 bases). V lost 1 base to trimming and J lost 1 base, with 11 bases between them. Germline CDR1 is LNHDA and CDR2 is SQIVND (reference sequence). The CDR3 length is 15 residues. CDR3 protein: CASSIATAGSYEQYF. The DNA for the CDR3 is TGTGCCAGTAGTATAGCCACGGCAGGGTCCTACGAGCAGTACTTC.

This clone was counted a few times. The chain is built from TRBV28 and TRBJ2-7; D may be TRBD1 (6 bases). The CDR3 is made up of 13 amino acids. Germline assignment: CDR1 MDHEN and CDR2 SYDVKM. Trimming removed 4 bases at V and 2 bases at J, with 9 bases between. In DNA form, the CDR3 reads TGTGCCAGCAGTTCAGGGGACACCTACGAGCAGTACTTC. This gives the protein CASSSGDTYEQYF.

The DNA for the CDR3 is TGTGCCAGCAGGGGATGGACAGGCGTGGTGACAGATACGCAGTATTTT. As protein: CASRGWTGVVTDTQYF. The chain employs TRBV7-9 and TRBJ2-3; 7 bases align to TRBD1. The CDR3 is 16 amino acids. V was pared by 6 bases and J by 3 bases, with 12 bases of the junction left unmatched. Germline lookup yields CDR1 SEHNR and CDR2 FQNEAQ (reference sequence).

This chain joins TRBV30 and TRBJ2-7; 7 bases fit TRBD2. The germline gives CDR1 GTSNPN, CDR2 SVGIG (reference sequence). The CDR3 extends over 18 amino acids. V was clipped by 3 bases and J by 7 bases; unmatched bases: 24. The CDR3 loop reads CAWRGLRGKREAILEQYF. CDR3 nucleotides: TGTGCCTGGAGGGGTTTACGCGGCAAACGGGAGGCGATCTTGGAGCAGTACTTC.

This clone was found a few times. The J gene is TRBJ2-2, the V gene TRBV7-9, with TRBD2 identical over 7 bases. Per germline, CDR1 SEHNR and CDR2 FQNEAQ (reference sequence). The CDR3 spans 17 residues. Germline trimming cut 5 bases from V and 3 bases from J; bases unmatched to any gene: 12. CDR3 loop: CASSPSAGEGYTGELFF. The CDR3 DNA reads as TGTGCCAGCAGCCCCTCCGCGGGAGAGGGCTACACCGGGGAGCTGTTTTTT.

This clone has a single count. V gene TRBV24-1 combines with J gene TRBJ2-1, with 10 bases lining up with TRBD2. The trim removed 1 base at V and 2 bases at J, leaving 10 bases unmatched. Germline V gene lookup returns CDR1 KGHDR and CDR2 SFDVKD. CDR3 length equals 19 residues. The chain's CDR3 is CATSDLSPSGSTPYNEQFF. Here the CDR3 DNA reads TGTGCCACCAGTGATTTATCGCCTAGCGGGAGTACCCCCTACAATGAGCAGTTCTTC.

The chain joins TRBV30 to TRBJ1-6; no reliable D call. The CDR3 consists of 19 residues. CDR1 is GTSNPN and CDR2 is SVGIG in the germline V gene (reference sequence). Trimming pared 0 bases from V and 0 bases from J, leaving 18 bases between. The CDR3 sequence is CAWSVRWAAYSSYNSPLHF. DNA of the CDR3: TGTGCCTGGAGTGTACGATGGGCAGCTTACAGCTCCTATAATTCACCCCTCCACTTT.

This chain links TRBV9 with TRBJ2-7; D might be TRBD1 (7 bases). This CDR3 spans 15 amino acids. Germline V lookup: CDR1 SGDLS, CDR2 YYNGEE. V lost 3 bases and J 4 bases, leaving 17 bases between the germline ends. CDR3 in amino acids: CASSGGDSVGYEQYF. CDR3 DNA: TGTGCCAGCAGCGGGGGGGACAGTGTCGGGTACGAGCAGTACTTC.

Turning to this clone: At the DNA level, this CDR3 is encoded by other sequences in the same sample as well. The chain carries TRBV27 and TRBJ2-1, with 14 bases identical to TRBD2. The germline V gene encodes CDR1 MNHEY and CDR2 SMNVEV (reference sequence). V lost 5 bases and J lost 6; bases outside the gene matches: 3. The CDR3 consists of 15 residues. CDR3 sequence (DNA): TGTGCCAGCAGTCCAGGGACTAGCGGGAGCAATGAGCAGTTCTTC. Protein product: CASSPGTSGSNEQFF.

The chain joins TRBV3-1 (or the pseudogene TRBV3-2) to TRBJ1-2; TRBD1 agrees at 8 bases. Germline CDR1 and CDR2: LGHDT and YNNKEL (reference sequence). The V segment lost 0 bases and the J segment 8 bases; nucleotides outside the gene matches: 5. The CDR3 loop spans 14 amino acids. CDR3 sequence reads: CASSQDQGAAGYTF. CDR3 bases: TGTGCCAGCAGCCAAGATCAGGGGGCTGCCGGCTACACCTTC.

The chain links TRBV5-1 to TRBJ2-7; 7 bases are shared with TRBD1. V was clipped by 1 base and J by 4 bases; unmatched bases: 8. CDR3 length: 15 amino acids. The V gene's germline CDR1 is SGHRS and CDR2 YFSETQ. The CDR3 protein is CASSLKQGILYEQYF. In DNA, the CDR3 is TGCGCCAGCAGCTTGAAACAGGGGATTTTGTACGAGCAGTACTTC.